This paragraph covers one T cell receptor (beta chain) sequence. This entry comes from a study of blood T cell repertoires in COVID-19. Study as a whole: Acute and convalescent COVID-19 samples came from the United States, Italy and Spain. T cells, B-cell-depleted T cells, or PBMCs supplied cDNA or gDNA.

CDR1 SGHDT and CDR2 YYEEEE come from the germline V gene. The V end lost 3 bases, the J end lost 6 bases, and 9 bases lay between the germline ends. The CDR3 has 12 amino acids. Per the original methods: Amplified reference gene primers provided the basis for estimating nucleated cell counts. The table came from immunoSEQ multiplex PCR; TCRdb's copy has only in-frame clones and leaves some out. The V and J calls and clone size come from that table; D and trimming were worked out from the DNA. In the table there are hundreds of thousands of clones, about 80% of which are singletons. A COVID-19 case had been met by exposed participants during the 2 weeks before study entry.

The chain recombines TRBV5-6 with TRBJ2-5; D is possibly TRBD2 (6 bases). Sequencing input: PBMCs or T cells enriched from blood (not recorded which). This sequence originates from a woman between 45 and 60 years old who had been exposed to COVID-19. The CDR3: CASSYGRQTQYF. CDR3 nucleotide sequence: TGTGCCAGCAGCTATGGGAGGCAGACCCAGTACTTC.